This is a list of T cell receptor beta chains from one sample in a study of circulating CD8 cells and anti-PD-1 response in melanoma. Using its own MiXCR run on the reads, TCRdb lists one record per CDR3 protein. The sample consists of over a thousand distinct CDR3 sequences, around 9.6% of them appearing once. Sequenced here: CD8+ T cells from PBMCs, sampled at baseline or after one month of anti-PD-1 therapy (not recorded which). These receptors were taken from a human donor with melanoma. Each CDR3 is given with its conserved first and last residue. Each record gives: D gene, V gene, clone size, J gene, CDR3 protein, CDR3 DNA. The D gene is left open where the match is weak. Clone size appears in some rows only: once, few, many, or a class for an expanded clone.

D gene: -
V gene: TRBV19
clone size: large
J gene: TRBJ2-7
CDR3 protein: CASTPDGESYEQYF
CDR3 DNA: TGTGCCAGTACCCCTGACGGGGAGTCCTACGAGCAGTACTTC

D gene: TRBD1
V gene: TRBV5-6
clone size: medium-sized
J gene: TRBJ2-2
CDR3 protein: CASSFGTGSTGELFF
CDR3 DNA: TGTGCCAGCAGCTTCGGGACAGGGTCCACCGGGGAGCTGTTTTTT

D gene: -
V gene: TRBV5-1
clone size: medium-sized
J gene: TRBJ2-7
CDR3 protein: CASSLESGVAYEQYF
CDR3 DNA: TGCGCCAGCAGCTTGGAATCGGGGGTGGCCTACGAGCAGTACTTC

D gene: -
V gene: TRBV19
clone size: -
J gene: TRBJ2-1
CDR3 protein: CASSGPGANEQSF
CDR3 DNA: TGTGCCAGTAGCGGGCCGGGGGCCAATGAGCAGTCCTTC

D gene: TRBD2
V gene: TRBV19
clone size: medium-sized
J gene: TRBJ2-7
CDR3 protein: CASSIPRLAGAPTTYEQYF
CDR3 DNA: TGTGCCAGTAGTATTCCGAGACTAGCGGGGGCTCCAACGACCTACGAGCAGTACTTC

D gene: -
V gene: TRBV2
clone size: -
J gene: TRBJ2-7
CDR3 protein: CACSENPGLSYEQYF
CDR3 DNA: TGTGCCTGCAGTGAAAATCCGGGCCTATCCTACGAGCAGTACTTC

D gene: -
V gene: TRBV2
clone size: medium-sized
J gene: TRBJ2-3
CDR3 protein: CASSPLSPLPSTDTQYF
CDR3 DNA: TGTGCCAGCAGCCCACTCTCTCCACTTCCTAGCACAGATACGCAGTATTTT

D gene: -
V gene: TRBV28
clone size: large
J gene: TRBJ2-2
CDR3 protein: CASSFGTGELFF
CDR3 DNA: TGTGCCAGCAGTTTCGGCACCGGGGAGCTGTTTTTT

D gene: TRBD2
V gene: TRBV27
clone size: medium-sized
J gene: TRBJ2-7
CDR3 protein: CASSSVREGRANEQYF
CDR3 DNA: TGTGCCAGCAGTTCAGTAAGGGAGGGGAGAGCAAACGAGCAGTACTTC

D gene: -
V gene: TRBV4-1
clone size: medium-sized
J gene: TRBJ1-1
CDR3 protein: CASSLGTLNTEAFF
CDR3 DNA: TGCGCCAGCAGCCTCGGAACCCTGAACACTGAAGCTTTCTTT

D gene: -
V gene: TRBV20-1
clone size: medium-sized
J gene: TRBJ2-7
CDR3 protein: CSASGESHYEQYF
CDR3 DNA: TGCAGTGCTAGTGGGGAGTCCCACTACGAGCAGTACTTC

D gene: -
V gene: TRBV19
clone size: medium-sized
J gene: TRBJ2-7
CDR3 protein: CASTADVLSEQYF
CDR3 DNA: TGTGCCAGTACCGCTGACGTACTCAGCGAGCAGTACTTC

D gene: -
V gene: TRBV19
clone size: medium-sized
J gene: TRBJ2-2
CDR3 protein: CASTLAEYTGELFF
CDR3 DNA: TGTGCCAGTACATTAGCGGAGTACACCGGGGAGCTGTTTTTT

D gene: -
V gene: TRBV29-1
clone size: large
J gene: TRBJ1-1
CDR3 protein: CSGGQFNTEAFF
CDR3 DNA: TGCAGCGGCGGACAGTTTAACACTGAAGCTTTCTTT

D gene: -
V gene: TRBV4-3
clone size: medium-sized
J gene: TRBJ2-6
CDR3 protein: CASSPQTGSGANVLTF
CDR3 DNA: TGCGCCAGCAGCCCCCAAACAGGGTCTGGGGCCAACGTCCTGACTTTC

D gene: TRBD1
V gene: TRBV5-6
clone size: medium-sized
J gene: TRBJ1-1
CDR3 protein: CASSMGTGGWRYTEAFF
CDR3 DNA: TGTGCCAGCAGCATGGGGACAGGGGGCTGGAGGTACACTGAAGCTTTCTTT

D gene: -
V gene: TRBV7-2
clone size: medium-sized
J gene: TRBJ2-6
CDR3 protein: CATSAYGPAQANVLTF
CDR3 DNA: TGTGCCACCTCAGCTTATGGCCCAGCACAGGCCAACGTCCTGACTTTC

D gene: -
V gene: TRBV5-5
clone size: few
J gene: TRBJ2-7
CDR3 protein: CASSLERRADEQYF
CDR3 DNA: TGTGCCAGCAGCTTGGAAAGAAGGGCGGACGAGCAGTACTTC

D gene: -
V gene: TRBV21-1
clone size: few
J gene: TRBJ2-7
CDR3 protein: CASSLRLNGPLDRTECYEQYF
CDR3 DNA: TGTGCCAGCAGCTTAAGACTCAATGGCCCGCTGGACCGGACAGAGTGCTACGAGCAGTACTTC

D gene: TRBD2
V gene: TRBV6-1
clone size: -
J gene: TRBJ2-1
CDR3 protein: CASSEEVAGNNEQFF
CDR3 DNA: TGTGCCAGCAGTGAAGAGGTAGCGGGGAACAATGAGCAGTTCTTC

D gene: -
V gene: TRBV20-1
clone size: medium-sized
J gene: TRBJ2-7
CDR3 protein: CSAPEGALYEQYF
CDR3 DNA: TGCAGTGCCCCGGAGGGGGCCTTGTACGAGCAGTACTTC

D gene: -
V gene: TRBV7-2
clone size: medium-sized
J gene: TRBJ2-3
CDR3 protein: CASSSNFLSTDTQYF
CDR3 DNA: TGTGCCAGCAGCTCGAACTTTCTAAGCACAGATACGCAGTATTTT

D gene: -
V gene: TRBV4-2
clone size: medium-sized
J gene: TRBJ1-2
CDR3 protein: CASSDLRFYGYTF
CDR3 DNA: TGTGCCAGCAGCGACCTGCGATTCTATGGCTACACCTTC

D gene: -
V gene: TRBV5-5
clone size: -
J gene: TRBJ1-1
CDR3 protein: CASSILAEAFF
CDR3 DNA: TGTGCCAGCAGCATTCTGGCAGAAGCTTTCTTT

D gene: TRBD1
V gene: TRBV25-1
clone size: medium-sized
J gene: TRBJ2-2
CDR3 protein: CASSEPGTGGLTGELFF
CDR3 DNA: TGTGCCAGCAGTGAACCGGGTACAGGGGGCTTGACCGGGGAGCTGTTTTTT

D gene: TRBD2
V gene: TRBV30
clone size: -
J gene: TRBJ2-7
CDR3 protein: CAWSSTSGGPSSYEQYF
CDR3 DNA: TGTGCCTGGAGTTCGACTAGCGGGGGGCCCAGCTCCTACGAGCAGTACTTC

D gene: -
V gene: TRBV4-3
clone size: medium-sized
J gene: TRBJ2-2
CDR3 protein: CASSHARHTGELFF
CDR3 DNA: TGCGCCAGCAGCCATGCCCGTCATACCGGGGAGCTGTTTTTT

D gene: -
V gene: TRBV4-1
clone size: medium-sized
J gene: TRBJ2-2
CDR3 protein: CASSQVQVRNTGELFF
CDR3 DNA: TGCGCCAGCAGCCAAGTACAGGTTCGGAACACCGGGGAGCTGTTTTTT

D gene: TRBD1
V gene: TRBV27
clone size: medium-sized
J gene: TRBJ2-7
CDR3 protein: CASSPGGGYEQYF
CDR3 DNA: TGTGCCAGCAGCCCAGGGGGCGGCTACGAGCAGTACTTC

D gene: -
V gene: TRBV10-3
clone size: -
J gene: TRBJ1-3
CDR3 protein: CAISEPQGFSGNTIYF
CDR3 DNA: TGTGCCATCAGTGAGCCTCAGGGGTTCTCTGGAAACACCATATATTTT

D gene: -
V gene: TRBV16
clone size: medium-sized
J gene: TRBJ2-7
CDR3 protein: CASSLGTGSGNEQYF
CDR3 DNA: TGTGCCAGCAGCTTGGGTACGGGGTCCGGGAACGAGCAGTACTTC

D gene: TRBD1
V gene: TRBV7-3
clone size: -
J gene: TRBJ2-1
CDR3 protein: CASSRQGHEQFF
CDR3 DNA: TGTGCCAGCAGCAGACAGGGGCATGAGCAGTTCTTC

D gene: TRBD2
V gene: TRBV6-5
clone size: few
J gene: TRBJ2-5
CDR3 protein: CASSSTGLAEETQYF
CDR3 DNA: TGTGCCAGCAGTTCCACTGGACTAGCGGAAGAGACCCAGTACTTC

D gene: -
V gene: TRBV19
clone size: medium-sized
J gene: TRBJ1-2
CDR3 protein: CASSPLTRPNYGYTF
CDR3 DNA: TGTGCCAGTAGTCCGTTGACAAGACCGAACTATGGCTACACCTTC

D gene: TRBD2
V gene: TRBV19
clone size: large
J gene: TRBJ2-3
CDR3 protein: CASSIVLAGDPTDTQYF
CDR3 DNA: TGTGCCAGTAGTATAGTCCTAGCGGGGGACCCGACCGATACGCAGTATTTT

D gene: -
V gene: TRBV2
clone size: medium-sized
J gene: TRBJ1-2
CDR3 protein: CASLPVGVANYGYTF
CDR3 DNA: TGTGCCAGCCTTCCAGTGGGGGTCGCTAACTATGGCTACACCTTC

D gene: TRBD1
V gene: TRBV27
clone size: medium-sized
J gene: TRBJ1-2
CDR3 protein: CASSSLQGVDYGYTF
CDR3 DNA: TGTGCCAGCAGTTCGCTACAGGGGGTGGACTATGGCTACACCTTC

D gene: -
V gene: TRBV7-2
clone size: few
J gene: TRBJ2-3
CDR3 protein: CASSLVSSDTQYF
CDR3 DNA: TGTGCCAGCAGCTTAGTGTCCTCAGATACGCAGTATTTT

D gene: -
V gene: TRBV27
clone size: medium-sized
J gene: TRBJ2-3
CDR3 protein: CASSLSGTTDTQYF
CDR3 DNA: TGTGCCAGCAGTTTATCGGGCACCACAGATACGCAGTATTTT